Listed below are T cell receptor beta chains from one sample, sequenced in a study of PD-1 blockade in classical Hodgkin lymphoma. The table came from immunoSEQ multiplex PCR; TCRdb's copy has only in-frame clones and leaves some out. The sample has some 35,000 clones, around 89% seen once. The sequencing sample was made of CD4+ T cells from blood. All receptors derive from a human donor with classical Hodgkin lymphoma. The CDR3 runs from the conserved cysteine through the conserved F or W. A D gene is named only where the DNA matches it firmly. Clone size is shown for a subset of rows, as once, few, many or a class of expanded clone.

TRBV5-1	-	TRBJ1-5	-	CASSFDSNQPQHF	TGCGCCAGCAGTTTTGATAGCAATCAGCCCCAGCATTTT
TRBV5-4	TRBD2	TRBJ2-3	-	CASSLRRGLGTDTQYF	TGTGCCAGCAGCTTAAGAAGGGGACTAGGGACAGATACGCAGTATTTT
TRBV19	-	TRBJ2-6	once	CASTGAVSSSGANVLTF	TGTGCCAGTACAGGGGCCGTCTCGAGCTCTGGGGCCAACGTCCTGACTTTC
TRBV28	-	TRBJ1-2	-	CANKPLEAGRDGYTF	TGTGCCAACAAACCGTTGGAGGCCGGGCGAGATGGCTACACCTTC
TRBV9	-	TRBJ1-3	-	CASSVGGVRSGNTIYF	TGTGCCAGCAGCGTAGGGGGAGTTAGGTCTGGAAACACCATATATTTT
TRBV7-2	-	TRBJ1-1	-	CASSLGTAGSTEAFF	TGTGCCAGCAGCTTAGGGACAGCGGGGAGCACTGAAGCTTTCTTT
TRBV5-6	-	TRBJ2-7	-	CASSRTGTAASYEQYF	TGTGCCAGCAGCCGAACCGGGACCGCGGCCTCCTACGAGCAGTACTTC
TRBV6-1	TRBD1	TRBJ1-5	-	CASSEAYRGQPQHF	TGTGCCAGCAGTGAAGCGTACAGGGGTCAGCCCCAGCATTTT
TRBV6-5	-	TRBJ1-5	-	CASSRRGDSNQPQHF	TGTGCCAGCAGTCGGAGGGGGGATAGCAATCAGCCCCAGCATTTT
TRBV4-3	TRBD2	TRBJ2-3	-	CASSHLAGGTDTQYF	TGCGCCAGCAGCCATCTAGCGGGAGGGACAGATACGCAGTATTTT
TRBV19	-	TRBJ2-7	-	CASSIGGTGPYEQYF	TGTGCCAGTAGTATAGGGGGCACAGGGCCATACGAGCAGTACTTC
TRBV5-1	-	TRBJ1-4	-	CASSLQNQNEKLFF	TGCGCCAGCAGCCTACAGAACCAGAATGAAAAACTGTTTTTT
TRBV5-1	-	TRBJ1-1	once	CASSQGPLGSEAFF	TGCGCCAGCAGCCAAGGACCGCTTGGGTCTGAAGCTTTCTTT
TRBV5-1	TRBD1	TRBJ1-2	-	CASSLGGQGRDGYTF	TGCGCCAGCAGCTTGGGTGGACAGGGAAGGGATGGCTACACCTTC
TRBV5-1	-	TRBJ1-1	-	CASSPGRGFNTEAFF	TGCGCCAGCAGCCCCGGACGGGGGTTTAACACTGAAGCTTTCTTT
TRBV4-1	-	TRBJ1-4	-	CASSQGAQEYEKLFF	TGCGCCAGCAGCCAAGGGGCACAAGAGTATGAAAAACTGTTTTTT
TRBV7-9	TRBD1	TRBJ2-7	-	CASSLAGTGRPPVYEQYF	TGTGCCAGCAGCTTAGCGGGGACAGGGCGCCCTCCGGTTTACGAGCAGTACTTC
TRBV6-5	-	TRBJ1-2	-	CASSYTHDIALYGYTF	TGTGCCAGCAGTTATACCCACGATATAGCCCTCTATGGCTACACCTTC
TRBV27	TRBD1	TRBJ1-5	-	CASSLLSGQGKNQPQHF	TGTGCCAGCAGTTTATTGTCGGGACAGGGGAAAAATCAGCCCCAGCATTTT
TRBV23-1	-	TRBJ2-7	-	CASRRPGTSDYEQYF	TGCGCCAGCAGACGTCCCGGGACGTCAGACTACGAGCAGTACTTC
TRBV9	-	TRBJ2-3	-	CASSQTSDTQYF	TGTGCCAGCAGCCAGACGTCAGATACGCAGTATTTT
TRBV18	TRBD1	TRBJ1-2	once	CASSTSTGKGYGYTF	TGTGCCAGCTCAACCTCGACAGGGAAGGGTTATGGCTACACCTTC
TRBV9	TRBD1	TRBJ1-3	-	CASSRQGPLLTGNTIYF	TGTGCCAGCAGTCGACAGGGGCCCCTTCTTACTGGAAACACCATATATTTT
TRBV4-1	TRBD1	TRBJ1-5	-	CASSHPQGSNQPQHF	TGCGCCAGCAGCCATCCACAGGGGAGCAATCAGCCCCAGCATTTT
TRBV19	-	TRBJ1-2	-	CASSILGTQHYGYTF	TGTGCCAGTAGTATCCTCGGGACCCAACACTATGGCTACACCTTC
TRBV5-1	-	TRBJ1-5	-	CASSLDGTPVQPQHF	TGCGCCAGCAGCTTGGACGGGACCCCCGTTCAGCCCCAGCATTTT
TRBV7-2	TRBD2	TRBJ2-1	-	CASTIGMTSGRDEQFF	TGTGCCAGCACCATCGGGATGACTAGCGGGAGAGATGAGCAGTTCTTC
TRBV18	-	TRBJ2-5	-	CASSPLRQETQYF	TGTGCCAGCTCACCGCTACGCCAAGAGACCCAGTACTTC
TRBV6-1	TRBD1	TRBJ1-6	-	CASSEAPTGDRSPLHF	TGTGCCAGCAGTGAAGCCCCGACAGGGGATCGTTCACCCCTCCACTTT
TRBV9	TRBD2	TRBJ2-1	-	CASSVGERGGGEQFF	TGTGCCAGCAGCGTAGGGGAGCGGGGGGGAGGTGAGCAGTTCTTC
TRBV6-6	TRBD1	TRBJ1-1	-	CASSYWGGQGPYEAFF	TGTGCCAGCAGTTACTGGGGGGGACAGGGACCCTATGAAGCTTTCTTT
TRBV9	-	TRBJ1-4	-	CASSQTPDNEKLFF	TGTGCCAGCAGCCAAACGCCAGATAATGAAAAACTGTTTTTT
TRBV5-4	-	TRBJ2-7	-	CASSPAATDEQYF	TGTGCCAGCAGCCCAGCGGCGACAGACGAGCAGTACTTC
TRBV7-2	-	TRBJ1-2	-	CASSGKTGDYGYTF	TGTGCCAGCAGCGGGAAGACAGGAGACTATGGCTACACCTTC
TRBV2	-	TRBJ1-1	-	CATRGGVTTEAFF	TGTGCCACCCGGGGGGGTGTCACCACTGAAGCTTTCTTT
TRBV6-1	-	TRBJ1-1	-	CASSERTGNTEAFF	TGTGCCAGCAGTGAAAGGACTGGGAACACTGAAGCTTTCTTT
TRBV1	-	TRBJ2-7	-	CTSSQDYRTPDYEQYF	TGCACCAGCAGCCAAGACTACCGGACACCCGATTACGAGCAGTACTTC
TRBV18	-	TRBJ1-2	-	CASSISGIHNYGYTF	TGTGCCAGCTCAATTTCAGGGATTCATAACTATGGCTACACCTTC
TRBV9	TRBD1	TRBJ2-7	once	CASSPQGDGPYEQYF	TGTGCCAGCAGCCCTCAGGGGGACGGTCCCTACGAGCAGTACTTC
TRBV4-1	TRBD1	TRBJ2-1	-	CASRHTLQGARRNEQFF	TGCGCCAGCAGACACACCCTACAGGGGGCGAGGAGGAATGAGCAGTTCTTC
TRBV19	-	TRBJ1-2	-	CASSPDIGLGYTF	TGTGCCAGTAGTCCCGATATCGGTCTCGGCTACACCTTC
TRBV6-1	TRBD1	TRBJ1-4	-	CASRGQGTEKLFF	TGTGCCAGCAGGGGACAGGGGACTGAAAAACTGTTTTTT
TRBV5-4	-	TRBJ2-2	-	CASSASLTGELFF	TGTGCCAGCAGTGCTAGTCTTACCGGGGAGCTGTTTTTT
TRBV6-1	-	TRBJ2-1	-	CASSALAFVNEQFF	TGTGCCAGCAGTGCACTAGCTTTCGTTAATGAGCAGTTCTTC
TRBV7-2	-	TRBJ2-1	-	CASTQSVGNEQFF	TGTGCCAGCACCCAATCGGTTGGGAATGAGCAGTTCTTC
TRBV7-3	TRBD1	TRBJ1-4	-	CATSQGAGEKLFF	TGTGCCACCTCCCAGGGGGCAGGAGAAAAACTGTTTTTT
TRBV30	-	TRBJ2-5	-	CAWGPAETQYF	TGTGCCTGGGGGCCCGCGGAGACCCAGTACTTC
TRBV7-9	-	TRBJ2-3	-	CASSFSDTQYF	TGTGCCAGCAGCTTTTCAGATACGCAGTATTTT
TRBV7-2	-	TRBJ2-7	-	CASSLASAYYEQYF	TGTGCCAGCAGCTTAGCTAGCGCGTACTACGAGCAGTACTTC
TRBV5-6	TRBD1	TRBJ1-5	-	CASSLTGGYSNQPQHF	TGTGCCAGCAGCTTAACAGGGGGTTATAGCAATCAGCCCCAGCATTTT
TRBV7-2	-	TRBJ2-3	-	CASSLQAYNGGTDTQYF	TGTGCCAGCAGCCTACAGGCCTATAACGGGGGCACAGATACGCAGTATTTT
TRBV5-6	TRBD1	TRBJ2-7	-	CASSRQGGSSYEQYF	TGTGCCAGCAGCCGACAGGGTGGGAGCTCCTACGAGCAGTACTTC